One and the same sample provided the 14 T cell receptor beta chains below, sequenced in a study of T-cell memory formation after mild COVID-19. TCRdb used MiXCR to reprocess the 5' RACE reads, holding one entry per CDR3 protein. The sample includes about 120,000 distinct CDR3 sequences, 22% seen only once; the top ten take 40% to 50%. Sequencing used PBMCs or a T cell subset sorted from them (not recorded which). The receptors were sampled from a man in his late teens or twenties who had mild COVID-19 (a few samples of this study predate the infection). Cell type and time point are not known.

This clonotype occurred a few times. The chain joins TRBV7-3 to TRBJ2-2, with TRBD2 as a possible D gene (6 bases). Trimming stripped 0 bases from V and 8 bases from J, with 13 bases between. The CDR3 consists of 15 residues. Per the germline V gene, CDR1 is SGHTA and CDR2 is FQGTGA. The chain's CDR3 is CASSLTGGSSGELFF. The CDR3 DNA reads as TGTGCCAGCAGCTTAACGGGGGGTTCCTCTGGGGAGCTGTTTTTT.

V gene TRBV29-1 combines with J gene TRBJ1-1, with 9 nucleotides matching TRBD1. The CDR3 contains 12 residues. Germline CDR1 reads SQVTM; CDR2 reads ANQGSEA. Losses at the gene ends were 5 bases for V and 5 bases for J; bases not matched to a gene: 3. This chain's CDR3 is CSVLGTGTEAFF. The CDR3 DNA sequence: TGCAGCGTTCTTGGGACAGGGACTGAAGCTTTCTTT.

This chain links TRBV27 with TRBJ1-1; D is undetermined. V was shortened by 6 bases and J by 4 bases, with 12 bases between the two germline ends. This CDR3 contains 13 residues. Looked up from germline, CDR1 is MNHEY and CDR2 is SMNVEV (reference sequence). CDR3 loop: CASRIGLGTEAFF. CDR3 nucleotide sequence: TGTGCCAGCAGGATAGGGTTAGGCACTGAAGCTTTCTTT.

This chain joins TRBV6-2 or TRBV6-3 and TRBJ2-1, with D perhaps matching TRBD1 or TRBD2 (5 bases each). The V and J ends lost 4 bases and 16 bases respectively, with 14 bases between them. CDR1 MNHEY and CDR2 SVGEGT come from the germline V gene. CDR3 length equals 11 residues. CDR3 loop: CASSLGPGSFF. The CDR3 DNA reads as TGTGCCAGCAGTTTGGGACCGGGATCCTTCTTC.

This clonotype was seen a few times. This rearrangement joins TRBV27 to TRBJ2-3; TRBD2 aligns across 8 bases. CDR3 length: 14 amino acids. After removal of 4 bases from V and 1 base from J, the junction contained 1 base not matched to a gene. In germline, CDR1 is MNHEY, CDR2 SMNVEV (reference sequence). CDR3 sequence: CASSYGGGTDTQYF. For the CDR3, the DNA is TGTGCCAGCAGTTACGGGGGGGGCACAGATACGCAGTATTTT.

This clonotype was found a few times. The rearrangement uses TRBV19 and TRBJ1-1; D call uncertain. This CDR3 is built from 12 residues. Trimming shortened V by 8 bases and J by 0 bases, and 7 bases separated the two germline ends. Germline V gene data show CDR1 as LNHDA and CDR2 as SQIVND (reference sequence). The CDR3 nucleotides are TGTGCCAGTGGGGTTCTGAACACTGAAGCTTTCTTT. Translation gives CASGVLNTEAFF. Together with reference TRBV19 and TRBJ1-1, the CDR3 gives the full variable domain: DGGITQSPKYLFRKEGQNVTLSCEQNLNHDAMYWYRQDPGQGLRLIYYSQIVNDFQKGDIAEGYSVSREKKESFPLTVTSAQKNPTAFYLCASGVLNTEAFFGQGTRLTVV.

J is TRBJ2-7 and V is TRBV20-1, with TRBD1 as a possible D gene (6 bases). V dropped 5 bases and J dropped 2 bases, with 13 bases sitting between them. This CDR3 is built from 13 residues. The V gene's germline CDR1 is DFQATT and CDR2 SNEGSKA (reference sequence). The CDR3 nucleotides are TGCAGTGCTGCCGGGACATCAGCCTACGAGCAGTACGTC. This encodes CSAAGTSAYEQYV.

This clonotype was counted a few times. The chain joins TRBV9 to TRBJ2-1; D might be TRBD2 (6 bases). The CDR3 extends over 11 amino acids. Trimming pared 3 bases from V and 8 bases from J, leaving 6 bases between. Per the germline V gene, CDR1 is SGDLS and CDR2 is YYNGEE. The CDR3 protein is CASSGEDEQFF. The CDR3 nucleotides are TGTGCCAGCAGCGGGGAGGATGAGCAGTTCTTC. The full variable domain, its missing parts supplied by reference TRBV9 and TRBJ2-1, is DSGVTQTPKHLITATGQRVTLRCSPRSGDLSVYWYQQSLDQGLQFLIQYYNGEERAKGNILERFSAQQFPDLHSELNLSSLELGDSALYFCASSGEDEQFFGPGTRLTVL.

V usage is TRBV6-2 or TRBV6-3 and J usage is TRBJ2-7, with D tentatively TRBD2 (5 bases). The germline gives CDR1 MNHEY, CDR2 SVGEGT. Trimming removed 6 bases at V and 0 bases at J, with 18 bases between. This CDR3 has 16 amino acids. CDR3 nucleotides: TGTGCCAGCAGCCTACTCCCGGGAAGGAGCTCCTACGAGCAGTACTTC. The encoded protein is CASSLLPGRSSYEQYF.

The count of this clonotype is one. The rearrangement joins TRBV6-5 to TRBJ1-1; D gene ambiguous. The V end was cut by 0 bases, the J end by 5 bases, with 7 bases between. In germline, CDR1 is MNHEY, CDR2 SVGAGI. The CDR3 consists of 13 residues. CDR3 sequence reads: CASSYSVGTEAFF. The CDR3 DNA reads TGTGCCAGCAGTTACTCGGTGGGGACTGAAGCTTTCTTT.

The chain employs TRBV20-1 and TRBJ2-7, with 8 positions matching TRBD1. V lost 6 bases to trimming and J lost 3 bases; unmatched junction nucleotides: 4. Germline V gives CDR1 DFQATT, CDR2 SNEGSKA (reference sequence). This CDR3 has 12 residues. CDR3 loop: CSARQGLYEQYF. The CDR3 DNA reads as TGCAGTGCAAGACAGGGGCTCTACGAGCAGTACTTC.

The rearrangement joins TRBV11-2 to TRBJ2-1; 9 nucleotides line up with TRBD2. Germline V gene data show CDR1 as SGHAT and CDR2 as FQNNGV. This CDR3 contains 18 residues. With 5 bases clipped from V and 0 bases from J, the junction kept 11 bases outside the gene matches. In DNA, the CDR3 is TGTGCCAGCAGCCTCTCAGCGGGGGGTTCGAGCTCCTACAATGAGCAGTTCTTC. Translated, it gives CASSLSAGGSSSYNEQFF.

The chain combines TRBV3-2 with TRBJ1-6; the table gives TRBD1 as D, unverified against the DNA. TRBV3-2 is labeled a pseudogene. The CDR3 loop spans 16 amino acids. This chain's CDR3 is CASSPVFRAYNSPLHF. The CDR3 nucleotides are TGTGCCAGCAGCCCCGTATTCAGGGCCTATAATTCACCCCTCCACTTT.

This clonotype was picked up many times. The CDR3, as DNA: TGTGCCAGCAGTGAAGGCGGGGGGGCCGCAGATACGCAGTATTTT. Protein sequence: CASSEGGGAADTQYF. This chain joins TRBV6-4 and TRBJ2-3, with 9 bases fitting TRBD2. From germline, CDR1 is MRHNA and CDR2 SNTAGT. The length of the CDR3 is 15 residues. V lost 3 bases and J lost 4; bases outside the gene matches: 5.